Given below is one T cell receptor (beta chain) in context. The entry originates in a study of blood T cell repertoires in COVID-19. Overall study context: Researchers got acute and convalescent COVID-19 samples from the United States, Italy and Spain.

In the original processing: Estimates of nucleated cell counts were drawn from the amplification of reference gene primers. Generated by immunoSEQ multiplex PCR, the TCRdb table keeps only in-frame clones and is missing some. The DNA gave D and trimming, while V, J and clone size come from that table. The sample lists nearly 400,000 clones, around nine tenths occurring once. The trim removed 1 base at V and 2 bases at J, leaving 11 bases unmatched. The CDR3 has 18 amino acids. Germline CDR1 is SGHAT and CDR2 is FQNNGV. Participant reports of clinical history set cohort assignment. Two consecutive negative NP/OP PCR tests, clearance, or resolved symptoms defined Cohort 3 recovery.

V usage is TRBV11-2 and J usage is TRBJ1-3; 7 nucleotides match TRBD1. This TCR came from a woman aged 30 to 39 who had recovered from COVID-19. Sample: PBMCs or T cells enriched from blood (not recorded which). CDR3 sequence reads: CASSLGLRTGLTGNTIYF. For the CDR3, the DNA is TGTGCCAGCAGCTTAGGTCTGCGGACAGGCCTAACTGGAAACACCATATATTTT.